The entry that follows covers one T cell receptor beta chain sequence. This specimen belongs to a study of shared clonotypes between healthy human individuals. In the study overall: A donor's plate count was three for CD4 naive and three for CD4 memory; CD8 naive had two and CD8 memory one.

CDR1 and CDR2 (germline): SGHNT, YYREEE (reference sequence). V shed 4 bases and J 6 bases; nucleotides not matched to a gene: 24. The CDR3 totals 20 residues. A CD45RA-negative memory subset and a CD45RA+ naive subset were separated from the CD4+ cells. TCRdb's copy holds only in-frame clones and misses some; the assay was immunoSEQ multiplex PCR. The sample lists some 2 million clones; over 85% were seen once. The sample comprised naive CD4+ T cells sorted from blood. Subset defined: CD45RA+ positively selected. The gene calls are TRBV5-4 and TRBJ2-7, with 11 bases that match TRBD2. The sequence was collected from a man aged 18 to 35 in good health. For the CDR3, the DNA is TGTGCCAGCAGCAGGCGCCCCGGGACAGCAGGACTAGCGGGTTTCTTCGAGCAGTACTTC. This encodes CASSRRPGTAGLAGFFEQYF.